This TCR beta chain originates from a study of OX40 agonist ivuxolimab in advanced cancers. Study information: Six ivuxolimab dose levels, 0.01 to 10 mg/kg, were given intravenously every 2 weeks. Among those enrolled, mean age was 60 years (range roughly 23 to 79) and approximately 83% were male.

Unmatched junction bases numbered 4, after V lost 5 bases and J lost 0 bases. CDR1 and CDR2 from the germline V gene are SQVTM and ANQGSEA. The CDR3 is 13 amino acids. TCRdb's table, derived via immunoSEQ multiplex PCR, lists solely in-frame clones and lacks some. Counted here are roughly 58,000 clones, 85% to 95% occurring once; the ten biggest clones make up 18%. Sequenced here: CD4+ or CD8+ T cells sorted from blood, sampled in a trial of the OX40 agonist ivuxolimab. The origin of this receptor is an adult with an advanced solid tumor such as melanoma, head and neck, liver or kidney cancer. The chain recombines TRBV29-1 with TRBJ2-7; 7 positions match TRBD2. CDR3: CSVRSGNSYEQYF. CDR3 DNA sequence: TGCAGCGTTCGGAGCGGGAACTCCTACGAGCAGTACTTC.